The source of this T cell receptor beta chain is a study of blood T cells in healthy people across ages. Germline V CDR1 and CDR2: KGHSH, LQKENI. V lost 6 bases, J lost 7 bases, and 9 bases lay in between. The CDR3 contains 11 residues. Next came a second PCR, run for roughly 6 to 11 cycles, which used a sample-barcoded 5' primer along with a J-beta primer mix. TCRdb used MiXCR to reprocess the 5' RACE reads, holding one entry per CDR3 protein. The top ten hold over 15% of the sample, which has more than 1 million distinct CDR3 sequences, less than 50% seen once. The receptor was derived from a woman aged 60-70 years in good health. The chain has TRBV18 and TRBJ1-1, with no clear D. The specimen sequenced was blood. The CDR3 protein is CASSQDLEAFF. The CDR3 DNA sequence: TGTGCCAGCTCTCAGGACCTTGAAGCTTTCTTT.